The 20 T cell receptor beta chains reported below all come from one sample, sequenced in a study of CD8 T cells in ankylosing spondylitis. TCRdb redid the calling of the 5' RACE reads with MiXCR, one entry per CDR3 protein. The sample yields 380,000 or so distinct CDR3 sequences, roughly 20% seen once. The sample consisted of blood, either unsorted or a sorted T cell fraction (not recorded which). The receptors stem from a male donor with ankylosing spondylitis or in good health (not recorded which).

V and J are TRBV12-3 or TRBV12-4 and TRBJ2-5, with 7 bases that match TRBD1. The V and J ends lost 7 bases and 6 bases, in that order; junction bases with no gene match: 5. CDR3 size: 12 residues. DNA of the CDR3: TGTGCCAGCACTACAGGGGTGAAGACCCAGTACTTC. The encoded protein is CASTTGVKTQYF.

The table lists this clonotype with many counts. J is TRBJ2-1 and V is TRBV12-3 or TRBV12-4, with D perhaps matching TRBD1 or TRBD2 (6 bases each). Deletions cut 3 bases from V and 7 bases from J, with 10 bases between. There are 13 residues in the CDR3. The CDR3 reads CASSFEGGNEQFF. The CDR3 nucleotides read TGTGCCAGCAGTTTTGAGGGGGGAAATGAGCAGTTCTTC.

The CDR3 bases are TGCAGTGCTAGAGATTTAAGAGGGCAGGAGGTTGGCTACACCTTC. Amino acid sequence: CSARDLRGQEVGYTF. V and J are TRBV20-1 and TRBJ1-2; D not resolved. This CDR3 comprises 15 residues. The germline V and J ends were trimmed by 0 bases and 7 bases, with 18 bases remaining between them. The germline V gene has CDR1 DFQATT and CDR2 SNEGSKA (reference sequence).

The table lists this clonotype with a few counts. The gene calls are TRBV10-3 and TRBJ1-2, with D uncertain. CDR1 is ENHRY and CDR2 is SYGVKD in the germline V gene. This CDR3 is built from 13 residues. Trimming took 2 bases from V and 4 from J, leaving 8 bases between them. The CDR3 DNA is TGTGCCATCAGTGAGCTGACGAGCTATGGCTACACCTTC. This gives the protein CAISELTSYGYTF.

J is TRBJ2-7 and V is TRBV5-5; D gene unclear. The length of the CDR3 is 15 residues. Looked up from germline, CDR1 is SGHKS and CDR2 is YYEKEE (reference sequence). V lost 0 bases to trimming and J lost 1 base, with 11 bases between them. The CDR3 spells CASSLVPEESYEQYF. In nucleotides, the CDR3 is TGTGCCAGCAGCTTGGTACCTGAGGAGTCCTACGAGCAGTACTTC. Filled out from reference TRBV5-5 and TRBJ2-7, the complete variable domain reads DAGVTQSPTHLIKTRGQQVTLRCSPISGHKSVSWYQQVLGQGPQFIFQYYEKEERGRGNFPDRFSARQFPNYSSELNVNALLLGDSALYLCASSLVPEESYEQYFGPGTRLTVT.

This clonotype occurred a few times. The rearrangement joins TRBV15 to TRBJ1-4, with TRBD1 matching over 7 bases. Trimming removed 4 bases from V and 7 bases from J; junction bases left unmatched: 9. The germline V gene encodes CDR1 LNHNV and CDR2 YYDKDF (reference sequence). The CDR3 length is 15 residues. CDR3 loop: CATSTTGVGREKLFF. For the CDR3, the DNA is TGTGCCACCAGCACCACAGGGGTGGGGCGTGAAAAACTGTTTTTT.

A few counts support this clonotype. J is TRBJ2-5 and V is TRBV28; maybe TRBD2 (5 bases). Trimming stripped 5 bases from V and 4 bases from J, with 17 bases between. The CDR3 loop spans 15 amino acids. Germline-derived CDR1 and CDR2 are MDHEN and SYDVKM. The CDR3 bases are TGTGCCAGCAGTGCGTCGGGGTCTCGGGTAGAGACCCAGTACTTC. As protein: CASSASGSRVETQYF.

V usage is TRBV20-1 and J usage is TRBJ2-6; 7 bases are shared with TRBD1. V lost 6 bases to trimming and J lost 2 bases; unmatched junction nucleotides: 22. Per the germline V gene, CDR1 is DFQATT and CDR2 is SNEGSKA (reference sequence). The CDR3 contains 20 residues. As DNA, the CDR3 is TGCAGTGCCAACCGATTACAGGGGTGGGAACTCGGCGCTGGGGCCAACGTCCTGACTTTC. Encoded protein: CSANRLQGWELGAGANVLTF.

The chain recombines TRBV10-3 with TRBJ2-7; D gene uncertain. Per germline, CDR1 ENHRY and CDR2 SYGVKD. The CDR3 is 14 amino acids. The V end lost 7 bases, the J end lost 1 base, and 14 bases lay between the germline ends. This CDR3 is CAITEIDSSYEQYF. In DNA form, the CDR3 reads TGTGCCATCACCGAAATCGATAGTTCCTACGAGCAGTACTTC.

As regards this clonotype: Its ends do not fully match the called genes, so a read error is possible. The CDR3 region has the DNA TGTGACAGCAGCTTACGGACTCTAAGCACAGATACGCAGTATTTT. Protein: CDSSLRTLSTDTQYF. The chain links TRBV14 to TRBJ2-3, with D possibly TRBD2 on 5 matching bases. The CDR3 consists of 15 residues. Germline V gene data show CDR1 as SGHDN and CDR2 as FVKESK.

This chain joins TRBV7-9 and TRBJ2-1, with 11 bases matching TRBD1. V dropped 5 bases and J dropped 7; count of bases not matched to a gene: 10. The CDR3 has 16 residues. CDR1 and CDR2 from the germline V gene are SEHNR and FQNEAQ (reference sequence). Here the CDR3 reads CASSALGQGAWNEQFF. The CDR3 nucleotides are TGTGCCAGCAGCGCGCTAGGACAGGGGGCCTGGAATGAGCAGTTCTTC.

This clonotype was counted between two and nine times. This sequence joins TRBV7-2 and TRBJ2-1, with a tentative D call TRBD2 (5 bases). Germline V gene lookup returns CDR1 SGHTA and CDR2 FQGNSA. The CDR3 consists of 17 residues. V dropped 6 bases and J dropped 5 bases, with 23 bases sitting between them. Here the CDR3 DNA reads TGTGCCAGCAGGTCTAGCATAGACATGGGAAAACACAATGAGCAGTTCTTC. It codes for CASRSSIDMGKHNEQFF.

This clonotype was detected many times. This CDR3 reads CASSLAGLAQDTQYF. CDR3 sequence (DNA): TGCGCCAGCAGCTTGGCGGGACTAGCGCAAGATACGCAGTATTTT. The genes are TRBV5-1 and TRBJ2-3, with 10 bases lining up with TRBD2. From germline, CDR1 is SGHRS and CDR2 YFSETQ. This CDR3 region has 15 residues. J lost 5 bases, V lost 0 bases, and 3 bases had no gene match.

This clonotype turned up a few times. The chain links TRBV20-1 to TRBJ1-4; D is unresolved. Deletions cut 6 bases from V and 5 bases from J, with 13 bases between. The CDR3 consists of 13 residues. Per germline, CDR1 DFQATT and CDR2 SNEGSKA (reference sequence). The chain's CDR3 is CSARSSENEKLFF. The CDR3 nucleotides read TGCAGTGCCAGATCGTCGGAGAATGAAAAACTGTTTTTT.

This clonotype has more than one count but fewer than ten. The rearrangement uses TRBV4-1 and TRBJ1-1; D not certain. The germline V gene has CDR1 MGHRA and CDR2 YSYEKL. The CDR3 has 14 residues. V dropped 2 bases and J dropped 1 base, with 8 bases sitting between them. The CDR3 here is CASSQMASNTEAFF. CDR3 nucleotides: TGCGCCAGCAGCCAAATGGCCTCGAACACTGAAGCTTTCTTT.

V usage is TRBV20-1 and J usage is TRBJ1-5, with TRBD1 identical over 7 bases. Germline-derived CDR1 and CDR2 are DFQATT and SNEGSKA (reference sequence). The CDR3 consists of 14 residues. With V trimmed by 3 bases and J by 11 bases, 13 bases remained unmatched. The CDR3 spells CSARGHLQGTAQHF. The CDR3 DNA is TGCAGTGCTAGGGGACACCTACAGGGGACAGCCCAGCATTTT.

V gene TRBV7-2 combines with J gene TRBJ2-7; weak D call: TRBD2 (5 bases). The V and J ends lost 5 bases and 4 bases respectively, with 15 bases between them. There are 14 residues in the CDR3. CDR1 is SGHTA and CDR2 is FQGNSA in the germline V gene. The CDR3 DNA follows: TGTGCCAGCAGCCATTGGACTGTTGGATACGAGCAGTACTTC. Translated, it gives CASSHWTVGYEQYF.

The chain couples TRBV7-9 to TRBJ2-1, with D possibly TRBD1 on 5 matching bases. Germline V lookup: CDR1 SEHNR, CDR2 FQNEAQ (reference sequence). Trimming removed 2 bases from V and 0 bases from J, with 8 bases in between. There are 15 residues in the CDR3. The CDR3 loop reads CASSLSRGSYNEQFF. CDR3 bases: TGTGCCAGCAGCTTATCAAGGGGCTCCTACAATGAGCAGTTCTTC.

This clonotype was observed a handful of times. A much larger clone differs from this one at a single base, so this may be a read error. The chain carries TRBV27 and TRBJ1-5, with D tentatively TRBD1 (5 bases). The V end was cut by 5 bases, the J end by 4 bases, with 6 bases between. Germline V gene data show CDR1 as MNHEY and CDR2 as SMNVEV (reference sequence). CDR3 length: 12 amino acids. The CDR3 reads CASSDRNQPQHF. CDR3 sequence (DNA): TGTGCCAGCAGTGACAGAAATCAGCCCCAGCATTTT.

Only a few counts were recorded for this clonotype. The chain recombines TRBV29-1 with TRBJ1-1; D not resolved. Germline V lookup: CDR1 SQVTM, CDR2 ANQGSEA. The V end was cut by 2 bases, the J end by 1 base, with 8 bases between. The CDR3 is made up of 13 amino acids. CDR3 residues: CSVESQRNTEAFF. The CDR3 DNA reads as TGCAGCGTTGAATCTCAGAGGAACACTGAAGCTTTCTTT.